This entry features one TCR beta chain sequence. As yet, its antigen is unknown. These data are taken from a study of CD8+CD57+ T cells in acquired aplastic anemia. About the research overall: On average, sorted CD4+ and CD8+ cells gave approximately 3 ug of DNA.

General study results and limits: Twenty-nine CD8+ CDR3 sequences were shared between patients and controls.

Sequenced patients had shown CD8+CD57+ cell expansion by flow cytometry. Every patient had severe acquired aplastic anemia. Genomic DNA constituted the template upon which TCR beta VDJ and CDR3 profiling was performed. TCRdb called the reads again in MiXCR, with one record for every CDR3 protein. This sample has over 150,000 distinct CDR3 sequences; about two thirds occur once, and the top ten carry 35% to 60%. V lost 0 bases to trimming and J lost 3 bases; unmatched junction nucleotides: 3. The germline CDR1 and CDR2 sequences are LGHNA and YNFKEQ. The CDR3 is made up of 17 amino acids. The sequencing input was sorted CD4+, CD8+, or CD8+CD57+ T cells (not recorded which) from PBMCs. This clonotype originated in a human donor with aplastic anemia. The V and J genes are TRBV4-2 and TRBJ2-7; the match to TRBD2 covers 15 bases. Written as DNA, the CDR3 is TGTGCCAGCAGCCAAGATGGGGGACTAGCGGGAGGCTACGAGCAGTACTTC. Its protein is CASSQDGGLAGGYEQYF.